A selection of T cell receptor beta chains follows, all from one sample in a study of immune cell composition in non-small cell lung cancer. TCRdb keeps only in-frame clones here, not all; method: immunoSEQ multiplex PCR. The sample has approximately 2,500 clones; about 73% are singletons. Sequencing was done on a sample of lung tumor tissue. These receptors all stem from a human donor with non-small cell lung cancer. Both conserved end residues are part of each CDR3. Fields, in order: J gene, D gene, V gene, clone size, CDR3 protein, CDR3 DNA. A D gene is named only where the DNA matches it firmly. Only part of the rows carry a size: once, few, many, or a class if the clone is expanded.

TRBJ1-5 | NA | TRBV7-9 | NA | CASSPAPTWTESNQPQHF | TGTGCCAGCAGCCCCGCCCCCACTTGGACAGAAAGCAATCAGCCCCAGCATTTT
TRBJ2-1 | NA | TRBV7-8 | NA | CASSLGWGAYNEQFF | TGTGCCAGCAGCCTCGGTTGGGGAGCCTACAATGAGCAGTTCTTC
TRBJ2-1 | NA | TRBV12-5 | NA | CASGRTASSYNEQFF | TGTGCTAGTGGTAGGACAGCGAGCTCCTACAATGAGCAGTTCTTC
TRBJ2-3 | TRBD2 | TRBV11-1 | NA | CASSLGLAGPDTQYF | TGTGCCAGCAGCTTAGGACTAGCTGGCCCAGATACGCAGTATTTT
TRBJ2-1 | TRBD2 | TRBV19 | NA | CASSIAPRTSYYYNEQFF | TGTGCCAGTAGTATAGCCCCTAGGACTAGCTACTACTACAATGAGCAGTTCTTC
TRBJ1-2 | NA | TRBV19 | NA | CASRLFDQGTDTF | TGTGCCAGTAGGCTATTCGACCAGGGTACGGACACCTTC
TRBJ2-5 | NA | TRBV7-2 | NA | CASSQPGSRTQYF | TGTGCCAGCAGCCAGCCGGGATCTAGGACCCAGTACTTC
TRBJ1-6 | NA | TRBV4-3 | NA | CASSQDSYNSPLHF | TGCGCCAGCAGCCAGGACAGTTATAATTCACCCCTCCACTTT
TRBJ2-1 | NA | TRBV10-3 | NA | CAIRGLEQGPDNEQFF | TGTGCCATCCGGGGCTTGGAACAGGGTCCGGACAATGAGCAGTTCTTC
TRBJ2-3 | TRBD2 | TRBV13 | once | CASSPRLAGLTDTQYF | TGTGCCAGCAGCCCCAGACTAGCGGGACTCACAGATACGCAGTATTTT
TRBJ2-1 | TRBD2 | TRBV6-6 | NA | CASSQTSGTYNEQFF | TGTGCCAGCAGTCAGACTAGCGGGACATACAATGAGCAGTTCTTC
TRBJ2-1 | NA | TRBV21-1 | NA | CASSKADFGLAGSGYNEQFF | TGTGCCAGCAGCAAAGCAGATTTCGGACTAGCGGGTAGCGGGTACAATGAGCAGTTCTTC
TRBJ1-1 | NA | TRBV7-2 | NA | CASSSLQGITEAFF | TGTGCCAGCAGCTCCCTTCAGGGAATCACTGAAGCTTTCTTT
TRBJ1-1 | NA | TRBV6-6 | NA | CASSYNRLLNTEAFF | TGTGCCAGCAGTTACAATAGACTTCTGAACACTGAAGCTTTCTTT
TRBJ2-1 | TRBD1 | TRBV4-1 | once | CASSQEGIGTGNDEQFF | TGCGCCAGCAGCCAAGAAGGTATAGGGACAGGGAACGATGAGCAGTTCTTC
TRBJ2-4 | TRBD1 | TRBV27 | NA | CASSLDRGTAKNIQYF | TGTGCCAGCAGTTTGGACAGGGGGACGGCCAAAAACATTCAGTACTTC
TRBJ2-7 | TRBD2 | TRBV28 | NA | CASSPSSGRTFEQYF | TGTGCCAGCAGTCCATCTAGCGGGAGGACGTTCGAGCAGTACTTC
TRBJ2-6 | NA | TRBV5-5 | NA | CASSYYGGTGANVLTF | TGTGCCAGCAGCTACTACGGAGGGACTGGGGCCAACGTCCTGACTTTC
TRBJ2-7 | NA | TRBV2 | NA | CASSQTPLSGYEQYF | TGTGCCAGCAGTCAAACTCCTCTTAGCGGCTACGAGCAGTACTTC
TRBJ2-1 | NA | TRBV6-1 | NA | CASSAQNEQFF | TGTGCCAGCAGTGCCCAAAATGAGCAGTTCTTC
TRBJ2-5 | NA | TRBV6-6 | NA | CASTKGETQYF | TGTGCCAGCACCAAGGGGGAGACCCAGTACTTC
TRBJ2-7 | TRBD1 | TRBV5-1 | NA | CASSSTGGGYEQYF | TGCGCCAGCAGCTCGACAGGGGGCGGATACGAGCAGTACTTC
TRBJ1-5 | TRBD1 | TRBV6-4 | NA | CASSPRDRGNQPQHF | TGTGCCAGCAGCCCGAGGGACAGGGGCAATCAGCCCCAGCATTTT
TRBJ2-5 | NA | TRBV25-1 | NA | CASSEWRAGEETQYF | TGTGCCAGCAGTGAATGGCGGGCAGGGGAAGAGACCCAGTACTTC
TRBJ2-7 | NA | TRBV11-2 | NA | CASSPQVAVSYEQYF | TGTGCCAGCAGCCCTCAGGTAGCGGTCTCCTACGAGCAGTACTTC
TRBJ1-5 | NA | TRBV7-8 | NA | CASSLEVVGALSNQPQHF | TGTGCCAGCAGCTTAGAGGTGGTTGGGGCTCTTAGCAATCAGCCCCAGCATTTT
TRBJ2-5 | NA | TRBV4-3 | large | CASSQVPPGEGGGQETQYF | TGCGCCAGCAGCCAAGTGCCTCCAGGGGAGGGTGGGGGCCAAGAGACCCAGTACTTC
TRBJ2-3 | NA | TRBV7-8 | NA | CASSLALERVSTDTQYF | TGTGCCAGCAGCTTAGCACTTGAGCGAGTCAGCACAGATACGCAGTATTTT
TRBJ1-2 | NA | TRBV4-2 | NA | CASSTAVLATRYGYTF | TGTGCCAGCAGCACCGCAGTTCTAGCGACAAGATATGGCTACACCTTC
TRBJ2-1 | TRBD2 | TRBV7-6 | NA | CASSLASLADHHGEQFF | TGTGCCAGCAGCTTAGCTTCTCTAGCGGATCACCATGGTGAGCAGTTCTTC
TRBJ1-1 | NA | TRBV28 | few | CASSSPGMRVAEAFF | TGTGCCAGCAGTTCTCCAGGTATGCGGGTCGCTGAAGCTTTCTTT
TRBJ1-4 | TRBD1 | TRBV7-2 | NA | CASSSDRNEKLFF | TGTGCCAGCAGCTCGGACAGGAATGAAAAACTGTTTTTT
TRBJ1-5 | NA | TRBV6-6 | NA | CASSYQWGLSNQPQHF | TGTGCCAGCAGTTACCAGTGGGGGCTTAGCAATCAGCCCCAGCATTTT
TRBJ1-5 | TRBD1 | TRBV2 | NA | CASSIQGGNQPQHF | TGTGCCAGCAGTATACAGGGGGGGAATCAGCCCCAGCATTTT
TRBJ1-1 | NA | TRBV6-5 | NA | CASSYSGRLNTEAFF | TGTGCCAGCAGTTACTCGGGCAGGCTGAACACTGAAGCTTTCTTT
TRBJ1-1 | TRBD1 | TRBV5-5 | NA | CASSFSGGIEAFF | TGTGCCAGCAGCTTCTCAGGGGGGATTGAAGCTTTCTTT
TRBJ2-3 | TRBD2 | TRBV7-3 | NA | CASSLIAGGPDTQYF | TGTGCCAGCAGCTTAATAGCGGGAGGGCCCGATACGCAGTATTTT
TRBJ2-3 | TRBD2 | TRBV4-2 | few | CASSHRSGTSGSYSTDTQYF | TGTGCCAGCAGCCATCGATCCGGGACTAGCGGGAGCTACAGCACAGATACGCAGTATTTT
TRBJ2-3 | TRBD1 | TRBV19 | once | CASRTGQGPDTQYF | TGTGCCAGTAGGACAGGACAGGGTCCAGATACGCAGTATTTT
TRBJ2-3 | TRBD2 | TRBV11-1 | NA | CASSPGLAGGFTDTQYF | TGTGCCAGCAGCCCCGGACTAGCGGGAGGGTTCACAGATACGCAGTATTTT
TRBJ2-5 | TRBD1 | TRBV27 | NA | CASSLRDSLQETQYF | TGTGCCAGCAGTTTAAGGGACAGTCTCCAAGAGACCCAGTACTTC
TRBJ1-1 | NA | TRBV9 | NA | CASSVDGAYTEAFF | TGTGCCAGCAGCGTCGATGGGGCATACACTGAAGCTTTCTTT